These 32 T cell receptor beta chains originate from one sample sequenced in a study of T cell repertoires in cytomegalovirus infection. Via MiXCR, TCRdb re-called the reads, giving one row per CDR3 protein. The sample yields about 700,000 distinct CDR3 sequences, 33% seen once. For these receptors, no antigen is known. Sequencing was performed on cultured PBMCs, taken from culture after CMV antigen stimulation. The origin of the receptors is a human donor in good health (CMV status not recorded). Some clones in this sample may be carry-over from other donors' samples.

The rearrangement joins TRBV6-2 or TRBV6-3 to TRBJ1-1; a possible D gene is TRBD1 (6 bases). With 6 bases removed from V and 9 bases from J, the gap between germline ends came to 17 bases. The CDR3 is made up of 13 amino acids. Germline assignment: CDR1 MNHEY and CDR2 SVGEGT. The chain's CDR3 is CASRPPDRGKAFF. The CDR3 DNA follows: TGTGCCAGCAGACCCCCGGACAGAGGAAAAGCTTTCTTT.

The chain carries TRBV2 and TRBJ1-2, with D tentatively TRBD1 (6 bases). The V end lost 8 bases, the J end lost 7 bases, and 11 bases lay between the germline ends. This CDR3 region has 11 residues. Germline V gives CDR1 SNHLY, CDR2 FYNNEI. Written as DNA, the CDR3 is TGTGCCAGCCAGACAGGAGCTGGCTACACCTTC. Protein product: CASQTGAGYTF.

CDR3 protein: CASLFEGALGNEQFF. DNA of the CDR3: TGTGCCAGCCTGTTTGAGGGGGCGCTTGGGAATGAGCAGTTCTTC. The chain is built from TRBV2 and TRBJ2-1, with 7 bases lining up with TRBD1. The junction had 14 bases not matched to a gene; V was cut back by 8 bases and J by 7 bases. The CDR3 covers 15 residues. The germline CDR1 and CDR2 sequences are SNHLY and FYNNEI.

The chain links TRBV2 to TRBJ1-5; 7 positions match TRBD1. The CDR3 is made up of 15 amino acids. With V trimmed by 4 bases and J by 10 bases, 13 bases remained unmatched. CDR1 is SNHLY and CDR2 is FYNNEI in the germline V gene. DNA for the CDR3: TGTGCCAGCAGTGCGGAGGGGGACAGCAGCTTACCCCAGCATTTT. It is translated as CASSAEGDSSLPQHF.

The chain employs TRBV4-3 and TRBJ2-7; 16 bases are a match to TRBD2. The V segment lost 0 bases and the J segment 2 bases; nucleotides outside the gene matches: 13. The CDR3 spans 21 residues. Germline V CDR1 and CDR2: LGHNA, YSLEER. The CDR3 sequence: CASSQEGGKGLAGGGAYEQYF. CDR3 bases: TGCGCCAGCAGCCAAGAGGGCGGCAAGGGACTAGCGGGAGGGGGGGCCTACGAGCAGTACTTC.

This clonotype was counted between two and nine times. The chain joins TRBV7-6 to TRBJ2-2, with 12 nucleotides matching TRBD1. Germline V gene data show CDR1 as SGHVS and CDR2 as FNYEAQ. This CDR3 contains 17 residues. Trimming removed 2 bases from V and 5 bases from J; junction bases left unmatched: 6. CDR3 sequence: CASSLIGTGGWTGELFF. In DNA, the CDR3 is TGTGCCAGCAGCTTAATTGGGACAGGGGGCTGGACCGGGGAGCTGTTTTTT.

This chain joins TRBV7-8 and TRBJ1-5; weak D call: TRBD1 (5 bases). The CDR3 contains 14 residues. Trimming cost V 1 base and J 3 bases, with 7 bases left between them. Germline lookup yields CDR1 SGHVS and CDR2 FQNEAQ. Written as DNA, the CDR3 is TGTGCCAGCAGCTTAGAGACAGACAATCAGCCCCAGCATTTT. Protein sequence: CASSLETDNQPQHF.

J is TRBJ1-3 and V is TRBV28; the D is unclear. V lost 3 bases to trimming and J lost 2 bases, with 11 bases between them. Per germline, CDR1 MDHEN and CDR2 SYDVKM. The CDR3 runs 15 residues. CDR3 region: CASSLRETPGNTIYF. CDR3 bases: TGTGCCAGCAGTTTGCGGGAAACCCCTGGAAACACCATATATTTT.

This clonotype has at least ten counts. The chain is built from TRBV7-6 and TRBJ1-6; D is ambiguous. V was cut by 9 bases and J by 0 bases, with 9 bases left in between. The length of the CDR3 is 14 residues. Germline loops: CDR1 SGHVS, CDR2 FNYEAQ. Here the CDR3 DNA reads TGTGCCAGTCGAGCAAGCTCCTATAATTCACCCCTCCACTTT. It yields the protein CASRASSYNSPLHF.

This rearrangement joins TRBV5-1 to TRBJ2-3; D is possibly TRBD1 (5 bases). Germline V gives CDR1 SGHRS, CDR2 YFSETQ. The V end was cut by 3 bases, the J end by 3 bases, with 17 bases between. The CDR3 covers 16 residues. CDR3 region: CASSSGVQGRTDTQYF. In nucleotides, the CDR3 is TGCGCCAGCAGCTCTGGCGTGCAGGGCAGGACAGATACGCAGTATTTT.

This clonotype was counted many times. The rearrangement joins TRBV7-2 to TRBJ1-2, with D hard to call. V was clipped by 5 bases and J by 1 base, with 11 bases between them. This CDR3 is 14 amino acids long. The germline V gene encodes CDR1 SGHTA and CDR2 FQGNSA. Here the CDR3 DNA reads TGTGCCAGCAGCCTTAGTTGGGATAACTATGGCTACACCTTC. It is translated as CASSLSWDNYGYTF.

This clonotype came up a few times. The rearrangement joins TRBV20-1 to TRBJ2-2; weak D call: TRBD2 (6 bases). Germline V gene data show CDR1 as DFQATT and CDR2 as SNEGSKA (reference sequence). V was clipped by 3 bases and J by 4 bases, with 12 bases between them. The CDR3 length is 14 residues. CDR3 residues: CSASQAGGTGELFF. The CDR3 region has the DNA TGCAGTGCTAGCCAGGCCGGGGGCACCGGGGAGCTGTTTTTT.

The chain recombines TRBV7-6 with TRBJ2-2; possibly TRBD2 for D (6 bases). The CDR3 has 16 amino acids. The V gene lost 2 bases and the J gene lost 2 bases, with 12 bases spanning the gap. Germline CDR1 reads SGHVS; CDR2 reads FNYEAQ. The CDR3 region is CASSLRDSPNTGELFF. CDR3 nucleotides: TGTGCCAGCAGCTTACGGGACTCTCCAAACACCGGGGAGCTGTTTTTT.

V usage is TRBV7-2 and J usage is TRBJ2-3; D remains ambiguous. The CDR3 loop spans 14 amino acids. Germline CDR1 SGHTA, CDR2 FQGNSA. V lost 1 base, J lost 1 base, and 6 bases lay in between. CDR3 in amino acids: CASSLEQGTDTQYF. CDR3 in DNA: TGTGCCAGCAGCTTAGAGCAGGGCACAGATACGCAGTATTTT. Together with reference TRBV7-2 and TRBJ2-3, the CDR3 gives the full variable domain: GAGVSQSPSNKVTEKGKDVELRCDPISGHTALYWYRQSLGQGLEFLIYFQGNSAPDKSGLPSDRFSAERTGGSVSTLTIQRTQQEDSAVYLCASSLEQGTDTQYFGPGTRLTVL.

J is TRBJ1-5 and V is TRBV10-3; 9 bases match TRBD1. This CDR3 is built from 14 residues. Germline V gene sequence: CDR1 ENHRY, CDR2 SYGVKD. Trimming took 3 bases from V and 6 from J; bases not matched to a gene: 3. CDR3 in amino acids: CAISEGTGFQPQHF. The CDR3 region has the DNA TGTGCCATCAGTGAAGGGACAGGGTTTCAGCCCCAGCATTTT.

The genes are TRBV27 and TRBJ1-2; D call uncertain. Between the trimmed V and J ends, which lost 6 bases and 7 bases, there was a span of 18 bases. The CDR3 totals 14 residues. CDR1 MNHEY and CDR2 SMNVEV come from the germline V gene (reference sequence). CDR3 loop: CASRGRDSWSGYTF. The CDR3 bases are TGTGCCAGCAGAGGACGAGATAGTTGGTCTGGCTACACCTTC.

The J gene is TRBJ2-7, the V gene TRBV28; weak D call: TRBD1 (6 bases). Per the germline V gene, CDR1 is MDHEN and CDR2 is SYDVKM. V lost 7 bases and J 7 bases, leaving 14 bases between the germline ends. The CDR3 covers 12 residues. The CDR3: CASTSPGTEQYF. In DNA, the CDR3 is TGTGCCAGCACCTCTCCCGGGACAGAGCAGTACTTC.

The chain recombines TRBV20-1 with TRBJ2-3, with 14 positions matching TRBD2. Per germline, CDR1 DFQATT and CDR2 SNEGSKA (reference sequence). J lost 2 bases, V lost 4 bases, and 14 bases had no gene match. The CDR3 spans 19 residues. The CDR3 reads CSATGTSGRPGAHTDTQYF. The CDR3 DNA sequence: TGCAGTGCTACCGGGACTAGCGGGAGACCCGGAGCCCACACAGATACGCAGTATTTT.

The chain combines TRBV28 with TRBJ2-7, with D uncertain. The V gene's germline CDR1 is MDHEN and CDR2 SYDVKM. The CDR3 spans 14 residues. Deletions cut 5 bases from V and 6 bases from J, with 17 bases between. The CDR3 loop is CASSPDSPRVEQYF. CDR3 in DNA: TGTGCCAGCAGTCCCGACTCCCCCCGGGTCGAGCAGTACTTC.

This clonotype was recorded only once. A junction end diverges from the germline sequence, so it may reflect a read error. The J gene is TRBJ2-7, the V gene TRBV11-2; 10 bases map to TRBD1. Germline lookup yields CDR1 SGHAT and CDR2 FQNNGV. This CDR3 is built from 14 residues. The chain's CDR3 is CASRTGTGAYEPYF. CDR3 coding DNA: TGTGCCAGCAGGACCGGGACAGGGGCCTACGAGCCGTACTTC.

The chain links TRBV27 to TRBJ1-2; TRBD1 might be the D (5 bases). Germline values: CDR1 MNHEY, CDR2 SMNVEV (reference sequence). V shed 5 bases and J shed 10 bases, with 14 bases lying between them. This CDR3 is built from 12 residues. CDR3 DNA: TGTGCCAGCAGTCAGGGACGTAAATACTACACCTTC. Translation: CASSQGRKYYTF.

There are a few counts of this clonotype. The genes are TRBV7-9 and TRBJ1-1; D perhaps matches TRBD1 (5 bases). V lost 1 base and J 1 base, leaving 10 bases between the germline ends. The CDR3 has 15 amino acids. From germline, CDR1 is SEHNR and CDR2 FQNEAQ (reference sequence). The CDR3 DNA sequence: TGTGCCAGCAGCTTAGGGGTGACAGCGAACACTGAAGCTTTCTTT. This gives the protein CASSLGVTANTEAFF.

The chain couples TRBV2 to TRBJ1-4; D ambiguous. The CDR3 covers 16 residues. The germline V gene has CDR1 SNHLY and CDR2 FYNNEI. V dropped 0 bases and J dropped 5 bases, with 13 bases sitting between them. Here the CDR3 reads CASSEAWGTDNEKLFF. The CDR3 DNA is TGTGCCAGCAGTGAAGCGTGGGGAACTGACAATGAAAAACTGTTTTTT. Drawing the rest from reference TRBV2 and TRBJ1-4, the complete variable domain is EPEVTQTPSHQVTQMGQEVILRCVPISNHLYFYWYRQILGQKVEFLVSFYNNEISEKSEIFDDQFSVERPDGSNFTLKIRSTKLEDSAMYFCASSEAWGTDNEKLFFGSGTQLSVL.

The chain recombines TRBV10-3 with TRBJ2-3; 7 bases are shared with TRBD2. V lost 6 bases, J lost 7 bases, and 7 bases stayed unmatched. This CDR3 is built from 13 residues. Germline V CDR1 and CDR2: ENHRY, SYGVKD. In DNA form, the CDR3 reads TGTGCCATCAGCCGTAGCGGGCCCAATACGCAGTATTTT. Translated, it gives CAISRSGPNTQYF.

In its sample, this clonotype was seen a few times. The rearrangement links TRBV28 to TRBJ1-2; D may be TRBD1 (6 bases). Trimming took off 8 bases at V and 7 bases at J, with 11 bases between the two ends. The V gene's germline CDR1 is MDHEN and CDR2 SYDVKM. The CDR3 extends over 11 amino acids. In DNA, the CDR3 is TGTGCCAGCGTAACAGGGTTTGGCTACACCTTC. Protein product: CASVTGFGYTF.

The gene calls are TRBV5-1 and TRBJ1-1; D gene uncertain. V lost 0 bases and J lost 11, with 17 bases in between. The CDR3 covers 14 residues. Germline V gene sequence: CDR1 SGHRS, CDR2 YFSETQ. Written as DNA, the CDR3 is TGCGCCAGCAGCTTGGTGGGCTGGTCGGTGGGCGCTTTCTTT. As protein: CASSLVGWSVGAFF.

The rearrangement joins TRBV20-1 to TRBJ2-1, with 8 bases matching TRBD1. V was pared by 5 bases and J by 7 bases, with 16 bases of the junction left unmatched. There are 16 residues in the CDR3. In germline, CDR1 is DFQATT, CDR2 SNEGSKA (reference sequence). CDR3 bases: TGCAGTGCTCGATCGTCCGGGACAGGTTATGGTAATGAGCAGTTCTTC. Encoded protein: CSARSSGTGYGNEQFF.

The chain couples TRBV6-5 to TRBJ1-5; tentative D call: TRBD1 (5 bases). This CDR3 is 15 amino acids long. Per germline, CDR1 MNHEY and CDR2 SVGAGI. V was shortened by 2 bases and J by 3 bases, with 11 bases between the two germline ends. CDR3 nucleotide sequence: TGTGCCAGCAGTTACGGGGCAGGGCACAATCAGCCCCAGCATTTT. It yields the protein CASSYGAGHNQPQHF.

V and J are TRBV12-3 or TRBV12-4 and TRBJ1-2, with unresolved D. The V gene lost 5 bases and the J gene lost 8 bases, with 12 bases spanning the gap. This CDR3 is built from 12 residues. DNA of the CDR3: TGTGCCAGCAGTCCAAGTTCGCGGGGCTACACCTTC. Its translation is CASSPSSRGYTF.

This clonotype was recorded at least ten times. This sequence joins TRBV7-2 and TRBJ2-1; no reliable D call. V lost 5 bases and J 8 bases, leaving 16 bases between the germline ends. CDR1 SGHTA and CDR2 FQGNSA come from the germline V gene. The length of the CDR3 is 14 residues. CDR3 bases: TGTGCCAGCAGCCCCAACGCCCGTTTCGATGAGCAGTTCTTC. This gives the protein CASSPNARFDEQFF.

The chain uses TRBV11-2 and TRBJ2-4, with 9 bases lining up with TRBD2. CDR1 SGHAT and CDR2 FQNNGV come from the germline V gene. The CDR3 has 17 residues. V shed 0 bases and J 0 bases; nucleotides not matched to a gene: 3. The CDR3, as DNA: TGTGCCAGCAGCTTAGAGGCGGGGGGGCTAGCCAAAAACATTCAGTACTTC. This gives the protein CASSLEAGGLAKNIQYF.

The chain employs TRBV20-1 and TRBJ2-3, with D maybe TRBD2 (7 bases). Germline V CDR1 and CDR2: DFQATT, SNEGSKA (reference sequence). V was trimmed by 5 bases and J by 6 bases, leaving 24 bases between them. This CDR3 is 16 amino acids long. The CDR3 protein is CSALTSGGGGGDTQYF. CDR3 DNA sequence: TGCAGTGCTCTAACCTCAGGAGGGGGAGGGGGGGATACGCAGTATTTT.